This T cell receptor (beta chain) was recovered during a study of tumor and adjacent non-tumor tissue in lung cancer. V was shortened by 5 bases and J by 2 bases, with 12 bases between the two germline ends. Looked up from germline, CDR1 is SGHRS and CDR2 is YFSETQ. The CDR3 is 14 residues long. The template was RNA from unsorted bulk tissue. This clonotype was seen a few times. Three rounds of nested PCR, following a modified ARM-PCR protocol, produced the TCRbeta library. TCRdb passed the multiplex PCR reads through MiXCR, listing each CDR3 protein once. The data hold more than 120,000 distinct CDR3 sequences, with approximately 66% observed a single time.

The chain combines TRBV5-1 with TRBJ2-3, with D possibly matching TRBD1 (6 bases). The material sequenced was lung tumor tissue. The receptor's source is a man in his sixties with small cell lung cancer. The CDR3 bases are TGCGCCAGCAGAAGGGACACTCACACAGATACGCAGTATTTT. Translating gives CASRRDTHTDTQYF.